This is a list of T cell receptor beta chains from one sample in a study of identical twins. MiXCR was run by TCRdb on the 5' RACE reads, yielding one entry per CDR3 protein. The sample includes some 900,000 distinct CDR3 sequences, approximately 13% of them seen just once. In addition, the sample was reused for a study of yellow fever vaccine responses in identical twins.

Material for sequencing was PBMCs. The receptors were sampled from a woman younger than 35 in good health. Each CDR3 is given with its conserved first and last residue. A D gene is named only where the DNA matches it firmly. Clone size is given for some rows only: seen once, a few or many times, or a class if the clone is expanded.

CDR3nt: TGTGCCAGCAGCTTAAATGGGCGGGATGGTTCAGATACGCAGTATTTT
CDR3aa: CASSLNGRDGSDTQYF
j_gene: TRBJ2-3
v_gene: TRBV7-3
abundance: many
d_gene: NA

CDR3nt: TGCGCCAGCAGCCAAGTCATTACGGGGGTTAGCACAGATACGCAGTATTTT
CDR3aa: CASSQVITGVSTDTQYF
j_gene: TRBJ2-3
v_gene: TRBV4-1
abundance: NA
d_gene: NA

CDR3nt: TGTGCCAGCAGTGAAGCGGGGGGCACGGAGCAGTTCTTC
CDR3aa: CASSEAGGTEQFF
j_gene: TRBJ2-1
v_gene: TRBV25-1
abundance: once
d_gene: TRBD2

CDR3nt: TGTGCCAGCAGTGAAGGGTTAGCGGGGAAAGATGAGCAGTTCTTC
CDR3aa: CASSEGLAGKDEQFF
j_gene: TRBJ2-1
v_gene: TRBV2
abundance: NA
d_gene: TRBD2

CDR3nt: TGCAGCGTCGCGGGGAGGGTAGCGGGAAATCCTGATACGCAGTATTTT
CDR3aa: CSVAGRVAGNPDTQYF
j_gene: TRBJ2-3
v_gene: TRBV29-1
abundance: NA
d_gene: TRBD2

CDR3nt: TGCAGCGTTGAAGAGCCAGGGAGCAATGAGCAGTTCTTC
CDR3aa: CSVEEPGSNEQFF
j_gene: TRBJ2-1
v_gene: TRBV29-1
abundance: many
d_gene: NA

CDR3nt: TGCGCCAGCAGTGAGGGGCACACCGGGGAGCTGTTTTTT
CDR3aa: CASSEGHTGELFF
j_gene: TRBJ2-2
v_gene: TRBV10-2
abundance: NA
d_gene: NA

CDR3nt: TGCGCCAGCAGCAGTGTCACAGGGGGCGACGGCTATGGCTACACCTTC
CDR3aa: CASSSVTGGDGYGYTF
j_gene: TRBJ1-2
v_gene: TRBV5-1
abundance: few
d_gene: TRBD1

CDR3nt: TGCAGTGCTAGAGTTGAGCGACGTACAGATACGCAGTATTTT
CDR3aa: CSARVERRTDTQYF
j_gene: TRBJ2-3
v_gene: TRBV20-1
abundance: many
d_gene: NA

CDR3nt: TGCAGTGCTCGTGGACTAGCGGGTAGAAATGAGCAGTTCTTC
CDR3aa: CSARGLAGRNEQFF
j_gene: TRBJ2-1
v_gene: TRBV20-1
abundance: few
d_gene: TRBD2

CDR3nt: TGTGCCAGCAGCGCCATGACAGGAAATAATTCACCCCTCCACTTT
CDR3aa: CASSAMTGNNSPLHF
j_gene: TRBJ1-6
v_gene: TRBV12-3/TRBV12-4
abundance: few
d_gene: NA

CDR3nt: TGTGCCAGCAGACAACCTCGGGGGGCGAGTGAAAAACTGTTTTTT
CDR3aa: CASRQPRGASEKLFF
j_gene: TRBJ1-4
v_gene: TRBV28
abundance: few
d_gene: NA

CDR3nt: TGCGCCAGCAGCACCCCAGATTCCTATGGCTACACCTTC
CDR3aa: CASSTPDSYGYTF
j_gene: TRBJ1-2
v_gene: TRBV5-1
abundance: many
d_gene: NA

CDR3nt: TGTGCCAGCAAGGGCGGGAGGTCCCGTGATACGCAGTATTTT
CDR3aa: CASKGGRSRDTQYF
j_gene: TRBJ2-3
v_gene: TRBV27
abundance: few
d_gene: TRBD2

CDR3nt: TGCAGTGCCGAGAGGCGTCCAGATACGCAGTATTTT
CDR3aa: CSAERRPDTQYF
j_gene: TRBJ2-3
v_gene: TRBV20-1
abundance: few
d_gene: NA

CDR3nt: TGTGCCAGCAGCCTGGGGGCTGGCGGAAAAAATTACAATGAGCAGTTCTTC
CDR3aa: CASSLGAGGKNYNEQFF
j_gene: TRBJ2-1
v_gene: TRBV5-5
abundance: NA
d_gene: NA

CDR3nt: TGTGCCAGCAGCCAAGCGGGAAGGAGCTCCTACGAGCAGTACTTC
CDR3aa: CASSQAGRSSYEQYF
j_gene: TRBJ2-7
v_gene: TRBV27
abundance: NA
d_gene: TRBD2

CDR3nt: TGCAGTGCTAGAGTGCCGGGACTCCAGTACCAAGAGACCCAGTACTTC
CDR3aa: CSARVPGLQYQETQYF
j_gene: TRBJ2-5
v_gene: TRBV20-1
abundance: NA
d_gene: NA

CDR3nt: TGTGCCAGCAGCTTAGAATGGACAGGGGGAAATTCACCCCTCCACTTT
CDR3aa: CASSLEWTGGNSPLHF
j_gene: TRBJ1-6
v_gene: TRBV7-8
abundance: few
d_gene: TRBD1

CDR3nt: TGTGCCACCAGTGCCCATGGGGAATATAGCAATCAGCCCCAGCATTTT
CDR3aa: CATSAHGEYSNQPQHF
j_gene: TRBJ1-5
v_gene: TRBV24-1
abundance: many
d_gene: NA

CDR3nt: TGTGCCACCAGTGGGGGGGGGTGGCTTGGGACCAACACTGAAGCTTTCTTT
CDR3aa: CATSGGGWLGTNTEAFF
j_gene: TRBJ1-1
v_gene: TRBV24-1
abundance: once
d_gene: NA

CDR3nt: TGTGCCAGCAGGCGACTAGCGGGACGAAATGAGCAGTTCTTC
CDR3aa: CASRRLAGRNEQFF
j_gene: TRBJ2-1
v_gene: TRBV12-3/TRBV12-4
abundance: NA
d_gene: TRBD2

CDR3nt: TGTGCCAGCAGCTTCGGACTAGCGGCATCCTACAATGAGCAGTTCTTC
CDR3aa: CASSFGLAASYNEQFF
j_gene: TRBJ2-1
v_gene: TRBV6-1
abundance: many
d_gene: TRBD2

CDR3nt: TGCAGTGCTAAAGGACCGCGGAAGGTGGACACCGGGGAGCTGTTTTTT
CDR3aa: CSAKGPRKVDTGELFF
j_gene: TRBJ2-2
v_gene: TRBV20-1
abundance: many
d_gene: NA

CDR3nt: TGTGCCAGCAGTTTCGGACTAGCGGGAGGGCCGGATGAGCAGTTCTTC
CDR3aa: CASSFGLAGGPDEQFF
j_gene: TRBJ2-1
v_gene: TRBV6-5
abundance: NA
d_gene: TRBD2

CDR3nt: TGTGCCAGCAGCTCTGGGGGAGACAGGGGGGAAAATGAGCAGTTCTTC
CDR3aa: CASSSGGDRGENEQFF
j_gene: TRBJ2-1
v_gene: TRBV9
abundance: NA
d_gene: TRBD1

CDR3nt: TGTGCCAGCAGTCCGTTAACTAGCGTACCCTGGAATGAGCAGTTCTTC
CDR3aa: CASSPLTSVPWNEQFF
j_gene: TRBJ2-1
v_gene: TRBV12-3/TRBV12-4
abundance: NA
d_gene: TRBD2

CDR3nt: TGTGCCAGCACCGAGTGGGGCACAGAGACCCAGTACTTC
CDR3aa: CASTEWGTETQYF
j_gene: TRBJ2-5
v_gene: TRBV7-9
abundance: NA
d_gene: NA

CDR3nt: TGTGCCACCAGCACGCAGGGGGGCCGCACCGGGGAGCTGTTTTTT
CDR3aa: CATSTQGGRTGELFF
j_gene: TRBJ2-2
v_gene: TRBV15
abundance: few
d_gene: NA

CDR3nt: TGCGCCAGCAGCCAAGAGCCGGTAGCAGGCTCCTATAATTCACCCCTCCACTTT
CDR3aa: CASSQEPVAGSYNSPLHF
j_gene: TRBJ1-6
v_gene: TRBV4-1
abundance: many
d_gene: NA

CDR3nt: TGTGCCAGCACCTCCAGGAAACTCTATGGCTACACCTTC
CDR3aa: CASTSRKLYGYTF
j_gene: TRBJ1-2
v_gene: TRBV12-3/TRBV12-4
abundance: NA
d_gene: NA

CDR3nt: TGTGCCAGCGGGGTAGCGGGGGGCCGGGAGCAGTTCTTC
CDR3aa: CASGVAGGREQFF
j_gene: TRBJ2-1
v_gene: TRBV25-1
abundance: many
d_gene: TRBD2

CDR3nt: TGTGCCAGCAGTGTGGGGACAGCAGATACCAAATATGGCTACACCTTC
CDR3aa: CASSVGTADTKYGYTF
j_gene: TRBJ1-2
v_gene: TRBV6-1
abundance: few
d_gene: TRBD1

CDR3nt: TGTGCCAGCAGTCCGCTCCATTGGACTAGCCCTTTTTTTGGCACAGATACGCAGTATTTT
CDR3aa: CASSPLHWTSPFFGTDTQYF
j_gene: TRBJ2-3
v_gene: TRBV28
abundance: NA
d_gene: TRBD2

CDR3nt: TGTGCCAGCAGTTACTCGAGAGGGGTTAGGGCTGAAGCTTTCTTT
CDR3aa: CASSYSRGVRAEAFF
j_gene: TRBJ1-1
v_gene: TRBV6-5
abundance: NA
d_gene: NA

CDR3nt: TGTGCCAGCAAACTAGGCGGGTTCTCTGGAAACACCATATATTTT
CDR3aa: CASKLGGFSGNTIYF
j_gene: TRBJ1-3
v_gene: TRBV12-3/TRBV12-4
abundance: few
d_gene: NA

CDR3nt: TGCAGTGCTAGAGATCTCCGGGGTGAGGCGGGTGAGACCCAGTACTTC
CDR3aa: CSARDLRGEAGETQYF
j_gene: TRBJ2-5
v_gene: TRBV20-1
abundance: NA
d_gene: NA

CDR3nt: TGTGCCAGCAGCCCGATCGGGGGGCTAGCGGCTCTAGGGACCCAGTACTTC
CDR3aa: CASSPIGGLAALGTQYF
j_gene: TRBJ2-5
v_gene: TRBV7-9
abundance: few
d_gene: NA

CDR3nt: TGTGCCAGCAGCCTGGGGCTCGACGAGCAGTACTTC
CDR3aa: CASSLGLDEQYF
j_gene: TRBJ2-7
v_gene: TRBV16
abundance: many
d_gene: NA

CDR3nt: TGTGCCAGCAGCTTAGTGGTCAGGGATCAGCCCCAGCATTTT
CDR3aa: CASSLVVRDQPQHF
j_gene: TRBJ1-5
v_gene: TRBV7-2
abundance: many
d_gene: NA

CDR3nt: TGTGCCACCAGTGACGCCCCCGGGAGCCCCTTAGGGACCGGGGAGCTGTTTTTT
CDR3aa: CATSDAPGSPLGTGELFF
j_gene: TRBJ2-2
v_gene: TRBV24-1
abundance: NA
d_gene: NA

CDR3nt: TGTGCCAGCAGCGGAAGACAGGGAAGCACAGATACGCAGTATTTT
CDR3aa: CASSGRQGSTDTQYF
j_gene: TRBJ2-3
v_gene: TRBV9
abundance: NA
d_gene: TRBD1